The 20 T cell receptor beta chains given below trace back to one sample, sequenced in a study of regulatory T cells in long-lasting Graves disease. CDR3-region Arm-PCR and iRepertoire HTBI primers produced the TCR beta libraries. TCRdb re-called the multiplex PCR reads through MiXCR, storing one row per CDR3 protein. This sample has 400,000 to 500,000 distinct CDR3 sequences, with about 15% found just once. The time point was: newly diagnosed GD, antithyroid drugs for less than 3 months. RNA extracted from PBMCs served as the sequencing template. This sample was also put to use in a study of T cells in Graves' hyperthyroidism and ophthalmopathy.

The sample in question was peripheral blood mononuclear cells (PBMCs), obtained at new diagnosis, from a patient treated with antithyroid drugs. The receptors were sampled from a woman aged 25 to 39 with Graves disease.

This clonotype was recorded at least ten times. The CDR3 loop is CASSLAQIFKGVSQYF. The CDR3 DNA is TGTGCCAGCAGCTTAGCCCAGATCTTTAAGGGGGTATCGCAGTACTTC. The chain couples TRBV7-8 to TRBJ2-7; D possibly corresponds to TRBD1 (6 bases). Looked up from germline, CDR1 is SGHVS and CDR2 is FQNEAQ. This CDR3 spans 16 amino acids. Trimming took 0 bases from V and 9 from J, leaving 21 bases between them.

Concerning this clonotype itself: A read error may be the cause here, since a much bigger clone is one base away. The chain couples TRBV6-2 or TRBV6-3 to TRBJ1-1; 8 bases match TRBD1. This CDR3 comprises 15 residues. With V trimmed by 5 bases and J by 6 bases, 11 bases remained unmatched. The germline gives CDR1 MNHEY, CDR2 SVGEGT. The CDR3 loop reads CASSDRTGQGAEAFF. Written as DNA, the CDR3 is TGTGCCAGCAGTGACAGAACCGGACAGGGTGCTGAAGCTTTCTTT.

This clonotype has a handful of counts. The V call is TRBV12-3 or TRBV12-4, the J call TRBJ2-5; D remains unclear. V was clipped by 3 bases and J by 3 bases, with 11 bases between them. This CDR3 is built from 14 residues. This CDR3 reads CASSLSLRKETQYF. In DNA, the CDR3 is TGTGCCAGCAGTTTGTCTTTAAGGAAAGAGACCCAGTACTTC.

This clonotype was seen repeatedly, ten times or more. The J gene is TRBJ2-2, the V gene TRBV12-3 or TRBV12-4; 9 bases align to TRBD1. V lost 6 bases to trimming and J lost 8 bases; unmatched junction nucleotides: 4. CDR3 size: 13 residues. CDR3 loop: CASRGQGAGELFF. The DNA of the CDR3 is TGTGCCAGCAGGGGACAGGGTGCGGGGGAGCTGTTTTTT.

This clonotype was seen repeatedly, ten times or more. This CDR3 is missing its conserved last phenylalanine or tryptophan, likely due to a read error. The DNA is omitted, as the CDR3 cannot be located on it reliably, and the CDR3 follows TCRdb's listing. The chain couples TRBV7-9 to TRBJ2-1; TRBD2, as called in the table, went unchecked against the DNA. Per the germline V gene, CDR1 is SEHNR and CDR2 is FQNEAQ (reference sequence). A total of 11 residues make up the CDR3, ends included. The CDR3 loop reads CASSLTGPTRL.

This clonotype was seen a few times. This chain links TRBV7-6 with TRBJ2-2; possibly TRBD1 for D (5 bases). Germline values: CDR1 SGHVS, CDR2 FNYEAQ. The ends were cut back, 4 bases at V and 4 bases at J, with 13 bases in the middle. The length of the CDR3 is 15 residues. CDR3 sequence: CASSSTATSTGELFF. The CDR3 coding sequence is TGTGCCAGCAGCTCGACAGCGACTTCCACCGGGGAGCTGTTTTTT.

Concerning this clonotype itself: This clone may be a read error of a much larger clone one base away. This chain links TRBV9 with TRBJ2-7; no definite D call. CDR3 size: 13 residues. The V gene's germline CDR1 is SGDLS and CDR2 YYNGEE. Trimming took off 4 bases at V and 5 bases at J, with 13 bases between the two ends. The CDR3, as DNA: TGTGCCAGCAGCATAGATCTCCCCGACGAGCAGTACTTC. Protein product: CASSIDLPDEQYF. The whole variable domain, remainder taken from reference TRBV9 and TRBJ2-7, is DSGVTQTPKHLITATGQRVTLRCSPRSGDLSVYWYQQSLDQGLQFLIQYYNGEERAKGNILERFSAQQFPDLHSELNLSSLELGDSALYFCASSIDLPDEQYFGPGTRLTVT.

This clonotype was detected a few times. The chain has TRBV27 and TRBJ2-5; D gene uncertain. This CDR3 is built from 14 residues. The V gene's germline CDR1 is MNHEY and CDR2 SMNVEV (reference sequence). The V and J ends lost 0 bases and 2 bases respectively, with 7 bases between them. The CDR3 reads CASSLSIGQETQYF. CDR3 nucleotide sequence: TGTGCCAGCAGTTTATCGATAGGACAAGAGACCCAGTACTTC.

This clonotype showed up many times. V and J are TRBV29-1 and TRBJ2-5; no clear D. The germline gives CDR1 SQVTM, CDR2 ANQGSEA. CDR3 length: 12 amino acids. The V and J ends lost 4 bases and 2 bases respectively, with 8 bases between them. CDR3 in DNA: TGCAGCGTTGCCCTAACGCAAGAGACCCAGTACTTC. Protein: CSVALTQETQYF.

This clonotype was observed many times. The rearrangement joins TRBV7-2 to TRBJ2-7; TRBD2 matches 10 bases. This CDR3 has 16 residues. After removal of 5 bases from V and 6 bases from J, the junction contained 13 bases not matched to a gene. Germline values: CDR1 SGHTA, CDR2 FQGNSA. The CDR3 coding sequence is TGTGCCAGCAGCCCCTCACCTAGCGGGAGCGGTAGCGAGCAGTACTTC. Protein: CASSPSPSGSGSEQYF. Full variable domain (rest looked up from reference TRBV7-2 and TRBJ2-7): GAGVSQSPSNKVTEKGKDVELRCDPISGHTALYWYRQSLGQGLEFLIYFQGNSAPDKSGLPSDRFSAERTGGSVSTLTIQRTQQEDSAVYLCASSPSPSGSGSEQYFGPGTRLTVT.

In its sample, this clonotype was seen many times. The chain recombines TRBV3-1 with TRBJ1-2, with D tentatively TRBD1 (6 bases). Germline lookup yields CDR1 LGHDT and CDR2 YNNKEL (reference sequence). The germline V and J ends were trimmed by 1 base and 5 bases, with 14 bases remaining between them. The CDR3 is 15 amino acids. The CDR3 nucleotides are TGTGCCAGCAGCCAAGGAGGGGGGGAGAGGTATGGCTACACCTTC. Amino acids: CASSQGGGERYGYTF. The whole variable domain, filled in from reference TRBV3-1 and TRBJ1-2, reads DTAVSQTPKYLVTQMGNDKSIKCEQNLGHDTMYWYKQDSKKFLKIMFSYNNKELIINETVPNRFSPKSPDKAHLNLHINSLELGDSAVYFCASSQGGGERYGYTFGSGTRLTVV.

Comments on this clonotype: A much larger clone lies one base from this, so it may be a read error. CDR3 in amino acids: CASSDPGTSGRAYEQFF. The CDR3 DNA reads TGTGCCAGCAGCGACCCGGGGACTAGCGGACGAGCCTACGAGCAGTTCTTC. The rearrangement links TRBV7-9 to TRBJ2-1; TRBD2 agrees at 11 bases. The CDR3 is 17 residues long. Looked up from germline, CDR1 is SEHNR and CDR2 is FQNEAQ (reference sequence). The V gene end was trimmed by 5 bases and the J gene end by 10 bases; junction bases not matched to a gene: 16.

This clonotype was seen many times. For the CDR3, the DNA is TGTGCCGGTGGGGACTACTTAAAGCAGTACTTC. It specifies CAGGDYLKQYF. The V and J genes are TRBV2 and TRBJ2-7; TRBD2 matches at 7 bases. V shed 11 bases, J shed 8 bases, and the junction held 9 bases outside the gene matches. The CDR3 has 11 amino acids. Germline V gene data show CDR1 as SNHLY and CDR2 as FYNNEI.

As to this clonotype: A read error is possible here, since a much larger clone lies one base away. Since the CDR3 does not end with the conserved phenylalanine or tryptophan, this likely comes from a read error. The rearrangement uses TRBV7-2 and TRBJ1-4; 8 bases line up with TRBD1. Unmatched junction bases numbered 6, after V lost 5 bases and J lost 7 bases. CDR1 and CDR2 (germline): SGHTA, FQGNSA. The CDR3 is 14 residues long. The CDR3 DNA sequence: TGTGCCAGCAGCCTCACAGGGGGATCTGAAAAACTGTTTCTT. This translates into CASSLTGGSEKLFL.

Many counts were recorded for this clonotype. The CDR3 nucleotides read TGTGCCAGCAGAAAGCGGTCCGGGGGCAACAATGAGCAGTTCTTC. Translation: CASRKRSGGNNEQFF. The chain carries TRBV13 and TRBJ2-1; D possibly matches TRBD1 or TRBD2 (6 bases each). Deletions cut 6 bases from V and 5 bases from J, with 17 bases between. CDR3 size: 15 residues. Germline V gene lookup returns CDR1 PRHDT and CDR2 FYEKMQ (reference sequence).

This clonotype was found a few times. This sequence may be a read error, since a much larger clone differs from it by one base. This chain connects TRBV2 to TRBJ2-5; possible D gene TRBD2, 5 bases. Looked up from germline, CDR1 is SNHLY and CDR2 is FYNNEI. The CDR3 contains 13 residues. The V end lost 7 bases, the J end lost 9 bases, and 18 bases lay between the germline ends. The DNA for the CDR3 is TGTGCCAGCAATGGCCATTTTGTGGAGGCCCAGTACTTC. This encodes CASNGHFVEAQYF.

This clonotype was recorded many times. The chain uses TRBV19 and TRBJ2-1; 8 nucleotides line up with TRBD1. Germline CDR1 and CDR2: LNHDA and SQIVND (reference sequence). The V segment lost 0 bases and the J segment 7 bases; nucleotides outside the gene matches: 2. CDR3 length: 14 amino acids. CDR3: CASSIEDRENEQFF. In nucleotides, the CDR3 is TGTGCCAGTAGTATAGAGGACAGGGAGAATGAGCAGTTCTTC.

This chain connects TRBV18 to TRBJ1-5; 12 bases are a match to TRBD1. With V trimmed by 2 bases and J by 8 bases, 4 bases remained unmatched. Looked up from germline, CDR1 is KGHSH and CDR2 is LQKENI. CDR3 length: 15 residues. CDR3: CASSPGTGGGEPQHF. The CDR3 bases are TGTGCCAGCTCACCAGGGACAGGGGGCGGTGAGCCCCAGCATTTT.

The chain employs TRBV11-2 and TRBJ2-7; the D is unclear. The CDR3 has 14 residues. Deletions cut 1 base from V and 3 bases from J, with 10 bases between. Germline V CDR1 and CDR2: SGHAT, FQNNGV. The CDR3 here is CASSLGTRNYEQYF. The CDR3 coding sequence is TGTGCCAGCAGCTTAGGGACCCGGAACTACGAGCAGTACTTC.

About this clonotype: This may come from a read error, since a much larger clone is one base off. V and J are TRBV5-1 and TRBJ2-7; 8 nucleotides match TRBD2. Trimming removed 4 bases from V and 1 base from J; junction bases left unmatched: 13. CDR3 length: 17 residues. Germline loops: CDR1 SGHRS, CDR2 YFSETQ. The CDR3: CASSLEPGGSKSYEQYF. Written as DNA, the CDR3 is TGCGCCAGCAGCCTCGAACCGGGGGGGTCAAAGTCCTACGAGCAGTACTTC. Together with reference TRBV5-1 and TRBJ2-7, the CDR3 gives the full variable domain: KAGVTQTPRYLIKTRGQQVTLSCSPISGHRSVSWYQQTPGQGLQFLFEYFSETQRNKGNFPGRFSGRQFSNSRSEMNVSTLELGDSALYLCASSLEPGGSKSYEQYFGPGTRLTVT.